The T cell receptor beta chain under discussion was sequenced for a study of blood T cell repertoires in COVID-19 (dated by TCRdb to about 2020). With regard to the full study: Collaborator samples came from the United States, Italy and Spain and covered acute and convalescent phases of COVID-19. The prospective study material was composed of cDNA or gDNA derived from T cells, B-cell-depleted T cells, or PBMCs. Deeply sampled blood TCRbeta repertoires from subjects exposed to, actively infected with, or recovered from COVID-19 were included in the dataset. The repertoires were released in a freely available public database intended as a resource for research on the immune response to SARS-CoV-2. Samples came from the ongoing ImmuneRACE study (first 160 participants) plus 1,254 subjects from 6 global collaborators. Nearly every sample came with metadata listing a de-identified subject ID, COVID-19 status, age in years and sex. Where available, HLA class I and class II types were obtained from metadata supplied by the sample provider rather than from assay-based typing. Summary of the overall study and its limitations: The quantity of clinical and demographic metadata differed by source and by participant and was supplied without curation.

Taken from the germline V gene, the CDR1 and CDR2 loops are SGHRS and YFSETQ. V and J are trimmed by 2 bases and 7 bases, and the gene matches miss 18 bases of the junction. Counted from cysteine to phenylalanine, this CDR3 has 19 amino acids. Left in the record is the CDR3 DNA by itself, 57 bases read in frame from the first base. The immunoSEQ Assay, a bias-controlled multiplex PCR, was used to amplify TCRbeta CDR3 regions from genomic DNA. Concerning the study's data processing: The number of nucleated cells in each sample was estimated from the amplification of reference gene primers within the assay. To quantify the absolute abundance of each unique TCRbeta CDR3 rearrangement, sequence reads were collapsed and filtered. For each sample, productive Simpson clonality was calculated as the square root of Simpson's diversity index over productive rearrangements. Held by TCRdb, this immuneACCESS table contains in-frame sequences only and omits some clones. Under half of the omission traces to an unresolved V gene where checked; the cause of the rest is unknown. V, J and clone size derive from that table, while D and trimming were established from the DNA sequence. The sample contains fewer than 350,000 clones, around 90% of them found a single time. About 2.1% of the sample comes from the top ten.

Enrolling through a virtual design, the prospective study's participants ranged in age from roughly 18 to 89 years and lived across 24 United States geographic areas. In the prospective study, participants were assigned to cohorts based on the clinical history participants reported in a screening survey and a study questionnaire. Mobile phlebotomists in the prospective study collected whole blood, serum and a nasopharyngeal or oropharyngeal swab from every participant. Participants in the prospective study had the option to provide additional blood draws and questionnaires over an approximately 2-month period. Prospective study blood samples were shipped either frozen or at room temperature before DNA extraction. A note on this clone: Its antigen remains unidentified. No much larger clone exists at a distance of one base, and base qualities are not known.

Sequencing was carried out using PBMCs or T cells enriched from blood (not recorded which). The sequence links TRBV5-1 to TRBJ2-1; 10 of the junction bases match TRBD1. This TCR came from a woman in her thirties or forties with acute COVID-19. The CDR3 amino acid sequence is: CASSFAPDRGPGYWNEQFF. The DNA sequence is given as TGCGCCAGCAGCTTCGCCCCAGACAGGGGGCCTGGATACTGGAATGAGCAGTTCTTC.